A single sample is the source of the 32 T cell receptor beta chains below, sequenced in a study of naive and memory T cell subsets. An equimolar mix of two oligonucleotides served as the beta constant-region primer for TRBC1 and TRBC2. Nested alpha and beta constant-region primers with the SP2 primer drove four PCR rounds on ligated cDNA. TCRdb processed the UMI-ligation and nested PCR reads anew with MiXCR; each CDR3 protein has one entry. Among 98,000 or so distinct CDR3 sequences, about 10% were seen once, and the ten largest hold around 0.13%. The study, taken as a whole, reports: Naive repertoires, especially CD8, held a few larger clonotypes, possibly memory cells re-expressing CD45RA.

The antigens for these receptors are not known. Sequenced material: naive CD4+ T cells from blood. These receptors all stem from a human donor in good health.

Concerning this clonotype: A much larger clone differs by one base, so this may be a read error. This sequence joins TRBV12-3 or TRBV12-4 and TRBJ2-1; perhaps TRBD2 as D (5 bases). CDR3 size: 15 residues. V dropped 8 bases and J dropped 4 bases, with 18 bases sitting between them. CDR3: CASGPETTSYNEQFF. The CDR3 coding sequence is TGTGCCAGCGGACCCGAAACCACTAGTTACAATGAGCAGTTCTTC.

V gene TRBV2 combines with J gene TRBJ2-4, with a tentative D call TRBD1 (5 bases). CDR1 SNHLY and CDR2 FYNNEI come from the germline V gene. CDR3 size: 14 residues. V was cut by 6 bases and J by 4 bases, with 13 bases left in between. CDR3 sequence (DNA): TGTGCCAGCAGGATCAGGGTTGCAAAAAACATTCAGTACTTC. Amino acids: CASRIRVAKNIQYF.

This sequence joins TRBV24-1 and TRBJ2-1; D ambiguous. Trimming took off 4 bases at V and 11 bases at J, with 8 bases between the two ends. CDR1 KGHDR and CDR2 SFDVKD come from the germline V gene. The CDR3 sequence is 11 residues long. The CDR3 protein is CATSELAQQFF. The CDR3 DNA reads TGTGCCACCAGTGAGTTGGCCCAGCAGTTCTTC.

V and J are TRBV5-4 and TRBJ2-5, with TRBD2 identical over 11 bases. Germline assignment: CDR1 SGHNT and CDR2 YYREEE (reference sequence). V shed 3 bases and J 3 bases; nucleotides not matched to a gene: 7. The CDR3 length is 16 residues. The CDR3 sequence is CASSSSPGLAEETQYF. In nucleotides, the CDR3 is TGTGCCAGCAGCTCATCTCCGGGACTAGCGGAAGAGACCCAGTACTTC.

The chain combines TRBV3-1 with TRBJ1-1; 7 bases are a match to TRBD1. This CDR3 has 15 amino acids. Germline CDR1 and CDR2: LGHDT and YNNKEL (reference sequence). The V and J ends lost 4 bases and 2 bases, in that order; junction bases with no gene match: 7. The CDR3 coding sequence is TGTGCCAGCAGCCGAGGGGGAGGGGGCAACACTGAAGCTTTCTTT. It encodes CASSRGGGGNTEAFF.

This clonotype appeared many times. This chain connects TRBV4-2 to TRBJ1-5, with D hard to call. The length of the CDR3 is 12 residues. In germline, CDR1 is LGHNA, CDR2 YNFKEQ. V was shortened by 4 bases and J by 4 bases, with 5 bases between the two germline ends. The CDR3 sequence: CASSLTNQPQHF. DNA of the CDR3: TGTGCCAGCAGCCTAACGAATCAGCCCCAGCATTTT.

This clonotype was detected many times. The V and J genes are TRBV4-2 and TRBJ2-1; D is unresolved. Germline V CDR1 and CDR2: LGHNA, YNFKEQ. Trimming pared 0 bases from V and 7 bases from J, leaving 10 bases between. This CDR3 has 14 amino acids. CDR3 in amino acids: CASSQEGKRNEQFF. The CDR3 coding sequence is TGTGCCAGCAGCCAAGAGGGTAAGAGGAATGAGCAGTTCTTC.

V and J are TRBV7-2 and TRBJ1-5, with D possibly TRBD1 on 5 matching bases. V gave up 5 bases and J gave up 7 bases, with 18 bases separating them. The CDR3 has 15 amino acids. CDR1 is SGHTA and CDR2 is FQGNSA in the germline V gene. The CDR3 sequence: CASSPHPTGNQPQHF. CDR3 bases: TGTGCCAGCAGCCCTCACCCCACAGGAAACCAGCCCCAGCATTTT.

This clonotype was found a few times. V is TRBV12-3 or TRBV12-4 and J is TRBJ1-1; D gene ambiguous. Trimming cost V 7 bases and J 6 bases, with 15 bases left between them. This CDR3 region has 13 residues. The CDR3 sequence: CASNFGLAAEAFF. CDR3 bases: TGTGCCAGCAATTTTGGCCTCGCGGCTGAAGCTTTCTTT.

The J gene is TRBJ1-5, the V gene TRBV30; a weak D match, TRBD1 (6 bases). Trimming took off 5 bases at V and 3 bases at J, with 11 bases between the two ends. Germline CDR1 is GTSNPN and CDR2 is SVGIG (reference sequence). The CDR3 covers 13 residues. The CDR3 sequence: CAWGGGTNQPQHF. CDR3 coding DNA: TGTGCCTGGGGAGGGGGAACCAATCAGCCCCAGCATTTT. The full variable domain, with the rest looked up from reference TRBV30 and TRBJ1-5, is SQTIHQWPATLVQPVGSPLSLECTVEGTSNPNLYWYRQAAGRGLQLLFYSVGIGQISSEVPQNLSASRPQDRQFILSSKKLLLSDSGFYLCAWGGGTNQPQHFGDGTRLSIL.

This chain connects TRBV27 to TRBJ1-5; maybe TRBD1 (5 bases). Germline V gene sequence: CDR1 MNHEY, CDR2 SMNVEV (reference sequence). V shed 6 bases and J shed 9 bases, with 21 bases lying between them. The CDR3 is 15 amino acids. The CDR3 DNA reads as TGTGCCAGCAGGCCTGGGGGGAGCGGTATTATGCCCCAGCATTTT. It translates to CASRPGGSGIMPQHF.

This clonotype was seen at least ten times. The CDR3 nucleotides read TGCAGTGCTAGGAAGGGGGTCTACGAGCAGTACTTC. This gives the protein CSARKGVYEQYF. The rearrangement joins TRBV20-1 to TRBJ2-7, with D possibly being TRBD1 (6 bases). The germline V gene has CDR1 DFQATT and CDR2 SNEGSKA (reference sequence). The length of the CDR3 is 12 residues. V shed 3 bases and J shed 3 bases, with 9 bases lying between them.

The chain couples TRBV14 to TRBJ1-6; possible D gene TRBD1, 5 bases. This CDR3 is 17 amino acids long. The V gene lost 0 bases and the J gene lost 8 bases, with 17 bases spanning the gap. The germline V gene encodes CDR1 SGHDN and CDR2 FVKESK. The CDR3 here is CASSQDGAGRIDSPLHF. For the CDR3, the DNA is TGTGCCAGCAGCCAAGATGGGGCAGGGCGTATCGATTCACCCCTCCACTTT.

The V call is TRBV27, the J call TRBJ1-5; TRBD1 matches 12 bases. The CDR3 runs 15 residues. CDR1 MNHEY and CDR2 SMNVEV come from the germline V gene (reference sequence). The trim removed 9 bases at V and 6 bases at J, leaving 9 bases unmatched. CDR3 residues: CARRLGTGGFQPQHF. In DNA, the CDR3 is TGTGCCAGGCGCCTAGGGACAGGGGGCTTTCAGCCCCAGCATTTT.

This CDR3 is CSGRQDQGAQYF. CDR3 DNA: TGCAGCGGAAGACAGGACCAGGGGGCCCAGTACTTC. J is TRBJ2-5 and V is TRBV29-1; 7 nucleotides agree with TRBD1. Germline CDR1 is SQVTM and CDR2 is ANQGSEA. V lost 7 bases to trimming and J lost 9 bases; unmatched junction nucleotides: 11. The CDR3 runs 12 residues.

This clonotype was detected only a few times. The chain carries TRBV5-8 and TRBJ1-4; weak D call: TRBD1 (5 bases). The CDR3 totals 16 residues. V was clipped by 1 base and J by 0 bases, with 10 bases between them. Germline CDR1 is SGHTS and CDR2 is YDEGEE. The CDR3 protein is CASSLFQGATNEKLFF. CDR3 coding DNA: TGTGCCAGCAGCTTGTTCCAGGGCGCAACTAATGAAAAACTGTTTTTT.

Only a few counts were recorded for this clonotype. This chain joins TRBV9 and TRBJ2-7, with a possible D match to TRBD2 (6 bases). V gave up 4 bases and J gave up 2 bases, with 16 bases separating them. Germline values: CDR1 SGDLS, CDR2 YYNGEE. This CDR3 has 15 amino acids. Here the CDR3 reads CASSPGLSSTYEQYF. For the CDR3, the DNA is TGTGCCAGCAGCCCCGGACTATCGTCTACCTACGAGCAGTACTTC.

This clonotype has just a few counts. This sequence joins TRBV7-9 and TRBJ2-3; 8 nucleotides line up with TRBD2. The CDR3 contains 15 residues. Germline V gene data show CDR1 as SEHNR and CDR2 as FQNEAQ (reference sequence). Losses at the gene ends were 5 bases for V and 3 bases for J; bases not matched to a gene: 7. In nucleotides, the CDR3 is TGTGCCAGCAGCCCTCGACTAGCGAGAACAGATACGCAGTATTTT. Translation: CASSPRLARTDTQYF.

This clonotype was seen a few times. The chain joins TRBV28 to TRBJ2-3; a possible D gene is TRBD1 (6 bases). The CDR3 consists of 14 residues. Germline CDR1 is MDHEN and CDR2 is SYDVKM. The germline V and J ends were trimmed by 7 bases and 1 base, with 12 bases remaining between them. Here the CDR3 reads CASMRAGGTDTQYF. In DNA form, the CDR3 reads TGTGCCAGCATGAGGGCAGGGGGCACAGATACGCAGTATTTT.

CDR3 DNA sequence: TGCAGCGTTGAAGAGGCGGTCTATGGCTACACCTTC. It translates to CSVEEAVYGYTF. This chain joins TRBV29-1 and TRBJ1-2; D is undetermined. The CDR3 is made up of 12 amino acids. Germline CDR1 and CDR2: SQVTM and ANQGSEA. V shed 0 bases and J shed 4 bases, with 6 bases lying between them.

There are many counts of this clonotype. This chain connects TRBV7-2 to TRBJ2-7, with TRBD2 matching over 16 bases. The CDR3 contains 20 residues. V lost 3 bases and J lost 5; bases outside the gene matches: 16. The germline gives CDR1 SGHTA, CDR2 FQGNSA. The CDR3 DNA reads as TGTGCCAGCAGCTTGCGACCCGGGACTAGCGGGAGGGGCCCCCCTGACGAGCAGTACTTC. It translates to CASSLRPGTSGRGPPDEQYF.

This clonotype appeared a few times. The CDR3 loop reads CASSRGGVTEKLFF. The CDR3 nucleotides read TGTGCCAGCAGTCGGGGAGGGGTGACTGAAAAACTGTTTTTT. The chain joins TRBV28 to TRBJ1-4; a weak D match, TRBD1 (5 bases). The germline gives CDR1 MDHEN, CDR2 SYDVKM. V shed 5 bases and J shed 7 bases, with 14 bases lying between them. The CDR3 loop spans 14 amino acids.

The chain recombines TRBV19 with TRBJ2-1; 8 positions agree with TRBD2. With V trimmed by 4 bases and J by 4 bases, 6 bases remained unmatched. Looked up from germline, CDR1 is LNHDA and CDR2 is SQIVND (reference sequence). The CDR3 length is 15 residues. In DNA, the CDR3 is TGTGCCAGTAGTACACCCGGGAGGGCGTACAATGAGCAGTTCTTC. Translating it yields CASSTPGRAYNEQFF.

This clonotype was recorded a few times. The rearrangement uses TRBV6-1 and TRBJ1-1, with a possible D match to TRBD1 (5 bases). This CDR3 is 15 amino acids long. Between the trimmed V and J ends, which lost 4 bases and 0 bases, there was a span of 12 bases. Germline CDR1 MNHNS, CDR2 SASEGT. CDR3 sequence reads: CASSVRGPMNTEAFF. DNA for the CDR3: TGTGCCAGCAGTGTCCGGGGCCCCATGAACACTGAAGCTTTCTTT.

The chain uses TRBV5-5 and TRBJ1-1; possible D gene TRBD1, 5 bases. CDR3 size: 15 residues. Germline V CDR1 and CDR2: SGHKS, YYEKEE (reference sequence). Trimming cost V 4 bases and J 1 base, with 14 bases left between them. CDR3 protein: CASSIGHWGNTEAFF. CDR3 sequence (DNA): TGTGCCAGCAGCATAGGACACTGGGGGAACACTGAAGCTTTCTTT.

The chain links TRBV7-9 to TRBJ2-1; D is perhaps TRBD1 (5 bases). CDR3 size: 15 residues. The V gene lost 0 bases and the J gene lost 4 bases, with 10 bases spanning the gap. CDR1 SEHNR and CDR2 FQNEAQ come from the germline V gene (reference sequence). The CDR3 reads CASSLAGLSYNEQFF. The CDR3 nucleotides are TGTGCCAGCAGCTTAGCGGGGCTGTCGTACAATGAGCAGTTCTTC.

This clonotype came up many times. This rearrangement joins TRBV7-2 to TRBJ1-6; no firm D call. V was cut by 7 bases and J by 7 bases, with 11 bases left in between. Germline loops: CDR1 SGHTA, CDR2 FQGNSA. The CDR3 is made up of 13 amino acids. The CDR3 loop reads CASMSQGNSPLHF. CDR3 in DNA: TGTGCCAGCATGAGCCAAGGGAATTCACCCCTCCACTTT.

The V and J genes are TRBV29-1 and TRBJ2-5; D possibly matches TRBD1 or TRBD2 (6 bases each). Germline loops: CDR1 SQVTM, CDR2 ANQGSEA. There are 16 residues in the CDR3. V lost 7 bases and J lost 1, with 22 bases in between. The CDR3 bases are TGCAGCGCTGGGGGGCTAGCGAGGGAGTTCCAAGAGACCCAGTACTTC. Translation gives CSAGGLAREFQETQYF.

This clonotype has more than one count but fewer than ten. This chain joins TRBV4-1 and TRBJ1-3; D is unclear. Germline V gives CDR1 MGHRA, CDR2 YSYEKL. This CDR3 is 16 amino acids long. Trimming left V 0 bases short and J 9 bases short, with 18 bases between. CDR3 residues: CASSQDGDWASVTIYF. Here the CDR3 DNA reads TGCGCCAGCAGCCAAGATGGTGACTGGGCCTCTGTCACCATATATTTT.

This clonotype has more than one count but fewer than ten. The chain carries TRBV4-3 and TRBJ1-1; 10 positions agree with TRBD1. This CDR3 spans 15 amino acids. Germline V gives CDR1 LGHNA, CDR2 YSLEER. V lost 4 bases to trimming and J lost 6 bases; unmatched junction nucleotides: 8. The CDR3 loop reads CASSRQGARVSEAFF. CDR3 sequence (DNA): TGCGCCAGCAGCCGACAGGGGGCGCGAGTCTCTGAAGCTTTCTTT.

This clonotype was seen at least ten times. The genes are TRBV11-1 and TRBJ2-7; 14 bases align to TRBD2. The germline V gene has CDR1 SGHAT and CDR2 FQDESV (reference sequence). This CDR3 is built from 16 residues. V gave up 5 bases and J gave up 1 base; unmatched junction bases: 4. The CDR3: CASSGTSGSRSYEQYF. CDR3 coding DNA: TGTGCCAGCAGCGGGACTAGCGGGAGTCGTTCCTACGAGCAGTACTTC.

This clonotype came up many times. This sequence joins TRBV7-9 and TRBJ2-5; TRBD2 agrees at 15 bases. CDR1 and CDR2 (germline): SEHNR, FQNEAQ (reference sequence). The CDR3 is 17 residues long. The V and J ends lost 4 bases and 5 bases, in that order; junction bases with no gene match: 8. CDR3 in DNA: TGTGCCAGCAGCTCCGGGACTAGCGGGAGGTTTGGGGAGACCCAGTACTTC. Translated: CASSSGTSGRFGETQYF.